Below are 22 T cell receptor beta chains sequenced from a single sample in a study of CD8 T cells in ankylosing spondylitis. Regarding the study as a whole: Blood of patients with ankylosing spondylitis appeared to be characterized by a TCR beta motif of several highly homologous variants.

The antigens of these receptors remain unknown. TCRdb fed the 5' RACE reads into MiXCR, producing one record per CDR3 protein. The data contain 700,000 or so distinct CDR3 sequences, 19% of them seen just once; the ten biggest clones take up under 20%. The sequencing sample was made of blood, either unsorted or a sorted T cell fraction (not recorded which). The source of these receptors is a male donor with ankylosing spondylitis.

This rearrangement joins TRBV6-1 to TRBJ1-2; D is perhaps TRBD1 (5 bases). With 8 bases removed from V and 4 bases from J, the gap between germline ends came to 17 bases. CDR3 length: 14 residues. Per the germline V gene, CDR1 is MNHNS and CDR2 is SASEGT. The CDR3 loop is CASSPDTFLYGYTF. CDR3 nucleotides: TGTGCCAGCTCTCCGGACACCTTTCTCTATGGCTACACCTTC.

This sequence joins TRBV27 and TRBJ1-3; D not resolved. Germline V gene sequence: CDR1 MNHEY, CDR2 SMNVEV (reference sequence). V was shortened by 6 bases and J by 0 bases, with 18 bases between the two germline ends. The CDR3 totals 17 residues. The CDR3 is CASRALRLPHSGNTIYF. The DNA for the CDR3 is TGTGCCAGCAGGGCCCTACGACTCCCTCACTCTGGAAACACCATATATTTT.

This clonotype was counted a few times. The V and J genes are TRBV5-1 and TRBJ2-7; tentatively, D is TRBD1 or TRBD2 (5 bases each). The V gene lost 3 bases and the J gene lost 7 bases, with 11 bases spanning the gap. This CDR3 region has 12 residues. The V gene's germline CDR1 is SGHRS and CDR2 YFSETQ. CDR3 sequence (DNA): TGCGCCAGCAGCTGGACCGGGGCGGAGCAGTACTTC. Protein: CASSWTGAEQYF.

Only a few counts were recorded for this clonotype. The J gene is TRBJ2-2, the V gene TRBV5-5, with unresolved D. CDR1 and CDR2 from the germline V gene are SGHKS and YYEKEE (reference sequence). The CDR3 is 15 amino acids. V was cut by 0 bases and J by 0 bases, with 6 bases left in between. CDR3: CASSLAITNTGELFF. CDR3 nucleotides: TGTGCCAGCAGCTTGGCGATAACGAACACCGGGGAGCTGTTTTTT.

The V call is TRBV12-3 or TRBV12-4, the J call TRBJ1-2, with TRBD1 as a possible D gene (5 bases). The CDR3 sequence is 13 residues long. V was clipped by 8 bases and J by 4 bases, with 14 bases between them. CDR3 in DNA: TGTGCCAGCCGCTCAGGACACTTCTATGGCTACACCTTC. Its protein product is CASRSGHFYGYTF.

V usage is TRBV7-9 and J usage is TRBJ2-1, with D possibly being TRBD2 (6 bases). The germline V gene encodes CDR1 SEHNR and CDR2 FQNEAQ (reference sequence). Trimming pared 5 bases from V and 2 bases from J, leaving 16 bases between. The CDR3 spans 16 residues. The CDR3 loop is CASSPPNGGPYNEQFF. CDR3 DNA: TGTGCCAGCAGCCCCCCCAACGGGGGACCCTACAATGAGCAGTTCTTC. Using reference TRBV7-9 and TRBJ2-1 for the parts outside the CDR3, the full variable domain is DTGVSQNPRHKITKRGQNVTFRCDPISEHNRLYWYRQTLGQGPEFLTYFQNEAQLEKSRLLSDRFSAERPKGSFSTLEIQRTEQGDSAMYLCASSPPNGGPYNEQFFGPGTRLTVL.

The table lists this clonotype with a few counts. V is TRBV3-1 and J is TRBJ1-1; D remains unclear. Per germline, CDR1 LGHDT and CDR2 YNNKEL (reference sequence). The germline V and J ends were trimmed by 5 bases and 3 bases, with 13 bases remaining between them. This CDR3 spans 14 amino acids. The CDR3 loop reads CASSTDPGDTEAFF. The DNA for the CDR3 is TGTGCCAGCAGCACCGACCCGGGAGACACTGAAGCTTTCTTT.

This clonotype was seen a handful of times. The chain couples TRBV6-2 or TRBV6-3 to TRBJ2-1, with D perhaps matching TRBD1 (6 bases). CDR1 and CDR2 from the germline V gene are MNHEY and SVGEGT. Deletions cut 10 bases from V and 4 bases from J, with 14 bases between. This CDR3 contains 13 residues. CDR3 DNA sequence: TGTGCCACCTCGACAGGATATTACAATGAGCAGTTCTTC. Protein product: CATSTGYYNEQFF.

The chain recombines TRBV12-3 or TRBV12-4 with TRBJ1-6, with 11 bases identical to TRBD1. Germline trimming cut 4 bases from V and 6 bases from J; bases unmatched to any gene: 11. The CDR3 runs 18 residues. The CDR3 is CASSSTGQGAVGNSPLHF. The CDR3 coding sequence is TGTGCCAGCAGTTCAACAGGACAGGGGGCTGTCGGTAATTCACCCCTCCACTTT.

V usage is TRBV24-1 and J usage is TRBJ1-2; 9 positions match TRBD1. V dropped 4 bases and J dropped 4; count of bases not matched to a gene: 9. The CDR3 contains 16 residues. The germline V gene has CDR1 KGHDR and CDR2 SFDVKD. For the CDR3, the DNA is TGTGCCACCAGTGACCGCAGGGACAGGGAACGCTATGGCTACACCTTC. Protein product: CATSDRRDRERYGYTF.

This chain joins TRBV11-1 and TRBJ2-1; possibly TRBD2 for D (5 bases). Trimming cost V 4 bases and J 9 bases, with 13 bases left between them. There are 13 residues in the CDR3. CDR1 is SGHAT and CDR2 is FQDESV in the germline V gene (reference sequence). The DNA of the CDR3 is TGTGCCAGCAGCTCTGAGGGATTTGGTGAGCAGTTCTTC. Residues: CASSSEGFGEQFF.

In this sample, this clonotype turned up a few times. The chain couples TRBV15 to TRBJ1-1; 10 nucleotides line up with TRBD1. Germline V gives CDR1 LNHNV, CDR2 YYDKDF (reference sequence). The CDR3 has 17 residues. The ends lost 4 bases at V and 0 bases at J; junction bases unmatched: 8. The CDR3 sequence: CATSISDRGRMNTEAFF. CDR3 DNA: TGTGCCACCAGCATCTCGGACAGGGGGAGAATGAACACTGAAGCTTTCTTT.

This clonotype appeared many times. The chain couples TRBV20-1 to TRBJ2-5; the D call may be TRBD1 or TRBD2 (5 bases each). The V and J ends lost 6 bases and 2 bases respectively, with 16 bases between them. The CDR3 has 14 amino acids. CDR1 and CDR2 (germline): DFQATT, SNEGSKA (reference sequence). The CDR3 coding sequence is TGCAGTGCGGGACCGGTAGGGTTACAAGAGACCCAGTACTTC. Translating it yields CSAGPVGLQETQYF.

This clonotype was recorded a few times. The V and J genes are TRBV4-1 and TRBJ2-7; TRBD2 matches at 7 bases. Trimming cost V 1 base and J 3 bases; bases outside gene matches: 9. The V gene's germline CDR1 is MGHRA and CDR2 YSYEKL. The CDR3 has 16 residues. CDR3 bases: TGCGCCAGCAGCCAAGGGGAGGGTTCCTTTGGCTACGAGCAGTACTTC. This gives the protein CASSQGEGSFGYEQYF.

This clonotype was found many times. V is TRBV5-1 and J is TRBJ2-3, with a weak D call TRBD1 (5 bases). Trimming took 4 bases from V and 4 from J, leaving 10 bases between them. Germline CDR1 is SGHRS and CDR2 is YFSETQ. This CDR3 region has 13 residues. In nucleotides, the CDR3 is TGCGCCAGCAGCCAGGGTGGGGCAGATACGCAGTATTTT. It translates to CASSQGGADTQYF. The variable domain in full, completed from reference TRBV5-1 and TRBJ2-3, reads KAGVTQTPRYLIKTRGQQVTLSCSPISGHRSVSWYQQTPGQGLQFLFEYFSETQRNKGNFPGRFSGRQFSNSRSEMNVSTLELGDSALYLCASSQGGADTQYFGPGTRLTVL.

The V and J genes are TRBV29-1 and TRBJ1-2; TRBD1 is a possible D gene (5 bases). The CDR3 spans 13 residues. Looked up from germline, CDR1 is SQVTM and CDR2 is ANQGSEA. The V end lost 6 bases, the J end lost 0 bases, and 11 bases lay between the germline ends. CDR3 sequence (DNA): TGCAGCGTCCTTCGGGGGGCTAACTATGGCTACACCTTC. Protein: CSVLRGANYGYTF.

A few counts support this clonotype. The V and J genes are TRBV12-3 or TRBV12-4 and TRBJ1-6; 10 positions match TRBD1. The length of the CDR3 is 14 residues. After removal of 10 bases from V and 3 bases from J, the junction contained 3 bases not matched to a gene. CDR3: CATGQGVYNSPLHF. In DNA form, the CDR3 reads TGTGCCACCGGACAGGGGGTCTATAATTCACCCCTCCACTTT.

The rearrangement joins TRBV4-1 to TRBJ1-1; D is unclear. The V and J ends lost 1 base and 8 bases respectively, with 17 bases between them. The CDR3 loop spans 15 amino acids. From germline, CDR1 is MGHRA and CDR2 YSYEKL. The CDR3 DNA follows: TGCGCCAGCAGCCAAGGTTATTCCGGGTTTGAGGAAGCTTTCTTT. Protein product: CASSQGYSGFEEAFF.

V gene TRBV7-9 combines with J gene TRBJ2-2, with D perhaps TRBD2 (6 bases). Germline V lookup: CDR1 SEHNR, CDR2 FQNEAQ (reference sequence). V was cut by 0 bases and J by 3 bases, with 11 bases left in between. The CDR3 runs 16 residues. The CDR3 bases are TGTGCCAGCAGCTTAGCGCCCGGGAGTTACACCGGGGAGCTGTTTTTT. It is translated as CASSLAPGSYTGELFF.

A few counts support this clonotype. J is TRBJ1-4 and V is TRBV28; no reliable D call. V was cut by 4 bases and J by 5 bases, with 17 bases left in between. CDR3 length: 16 amino acids. Germline V lookup: CDR1 MDHEN, CDR2 SYDVKM. The CDR3 region has the DNA TGTGCCAGCAGTTCCCCCCGGGGTCCCAGCAATGAAAAACTGTTTTTT. Translation gives CASSSPRGPSNEKLFF.

The chain has TRBV10-3 and TRBJ2-1; D may be TRBD1 (6 bases). CDR1 is ENHRY and CDR2 is SYGVKD in the germline V gene. Deletions cut 4 bases from V and 10 bases from J, with 17 bases between. The CDR3 totals 14 residues. Written as DNA, the CDR3 is TGTGCCATCAGTGGGACAGTCGAGTCTGGGGAGCAGTTCTTC. As protein: CAISGTVESGEQFF.

The chain uses TRBV5-1 and TRBJ1-2; 10 bases agree with TRBD1. Germline V gene lookup returns CDR1 SGHRS and CDR2 YFSETQ. The length of the CDR3 is 18 residues. After removal of 0 bases from V and 2 bases from J, the junction contained 10 bases not matched to a gene. CDR3 in DNA: TGCGCCAGCAGCTTGGACCCGGACAGGGGGGTCGCAAACTATGGCTACACCTTC. It codes for CASSLDPDRGVANYGYTF.